This T cell receptor (beta chain) was obtained from a study of breast tumors, draining lymph nodes, adjacent tissues. This CDR3 region has 17 residues. CDR1 is SEHNR, CDR2 FQNEAQ, per germline (reference sequence). The V gene end was trimmed by 7 bases and the J gene end by 9 bases; junction bases not matched to a gene: 15. Breast cancer patients provided tissue from their axillary draining lymph nodes. TCRdb re-called the multiplex PCR reads with MiXCR, one entry per CDR3 protein. The sample holds over 150,000 distinct CDR3 sequences, 33% seen once. The sequence was obtained from a female donor with breast cancer. Some clones in this sample may be carry-over from other donors' samples. The sequenced sample was axillary lymph node tissue. This chain joins TRBV7-9 and TRBJ2-5; 15 bases fit TRBD2. The chain's CDR3 is CASTTPGLAGGREPQYF. The CDR3 nucleotides are TGTGCCAGCACTACCCCGGGACTAGCGGGGGGTAGGGAGCCCCAGTACTTC.